A selection of T cell receptor beta chains follows, all from one sample in a study of cytomegalovirus exposure and HLA in healthy donors. Clones were read by immunoSEQ multiplex PCR, and TCRdb kept only the in-frame ones, dropping some. The repertoire includes roughly 160,000 clones, roughly nine tenths of them detected once, and more than 0.7% sits in the top ten. Sequences were obtained from PBMCs. These receptors all stem from a woman aged 25 to 45 in good health and CMV-seronegative. Each CDR3 is given with its conserved first and last residue. A D gene is named only where the DNA matches it firmly. Only part of the rows carry a size: once, few, many, or a class if the clone is expanded.

V gene: TRBV5-1
clone size: NA
J gene: TRBJ1-1
D gene: TRBD1
CDR3 DNA: TGCGCCAGCAGCCCTTTTCGGACAGGCTCTTACACTGAAGCTTTCTTT
CDR3 protein: CASSPFRTGSYTEAFF

V gene: TRBV27
clone size: NA
J gene: TRBJ1-2
D gene: NA
CDR3 DNA: TGTGCCAGCAGGGCCCCGGGGGGCAGCTATGGCTACACCTTC
CDR3 protein: CASRAPGGSYGYTF

V gene: TRBV18
clone size: NA
J gene: TRBJ1-1
D gene: TRBD1
CDR3 DNA: TGTGCCAGCTCACGACAGGGCTATGGGACTGAAGCTTTCTTT
CDR3 protein: CASSRQGYGTEAFF

V gene: TRBV28
clone size: NA
J gene: TRBJ1-1
D gene: TRBD1
CDR3 DNA: TGTGCCAGCAGTTTACGGACAGGGGAAGCTTTCTTT
CDR3 protein: CASSLRTGEAFF

V gene: TRBV10-2
clone size: NA
J gene: TRBJ2-3
D gene: NA
CDR3 DNA: TGCGCCAGCGGGTTGGGAGGAGATACGCAGTATTTT
CDR3 protein: CASGLGGDTQYF

V gene: TRBV7-6
clone size: NA
J gene: TRBJ2-7
D gene: TRBD2
CDR3 DNA: TGTGCCAGCAGCGCCGGGACTAGCTACGAGCAGTACTTC
CDR3 protein: CASSAGTSYEQYF

V gene: TRBV2
clone size: NA
J gene: TRBJ2-1
D gene: TRBD2
CDR3 DNA: TGTGCCAGCAGCGGCACGACTAGCCTCGGGCCCTACAATGAGCAGTTCTTC
CDR3 protein: CASSGTTSLGPYNEQFF

V gene: TRBV19
clone size: NA
J gene: TRBJ1-1
D gene: NA
CDR3 DNA: TGTGCCAGTAGTATGGGGGGCACTGAAGCTTTCTTT
CDR3 protein: CASSMGGTEAFF

V gene: TRBV6-1
clone size: NA
J gene: TRBJ2-5
D gene: TRBD1
CDR3 DNA: TGTGCCAGCAGTGACCGGGACAGGGGTTCGTGGGAGACCCAGTACTTC
CDR3 protein: CASSDRDRGSWETQYF

V gene: TRBV2
clone size: NA
J gene: TRBJ1-3
D gene: NA
CDR3 DNA: TGTGCCAGCAGAGCCGGGGGGGGACGCTCTGGAAACACCATATATTTT
CDR3 protein: CASRAGGGRSGNTIYF

V gene: TRBV7-6
clone size: NA
J gene: TRBJ2-7
D gene: NA
CDR3 DNA: TGTGCCAGCAGTCTACAGGGTACAGAGCAGTACTTC
CDR3 protein: CASSLQGTEQYF

V gene: TRBV7-2
clone size: NA
J gene: TRBJ2-2
D gene: TRBD2
CDR3 DNA: TGTGCCAGCAGCTTCGGAGCGGGGGCGGGTGTCGGGGAGCTGTTTTTT
CDR3 protein: CASSFGAGAGVGELFF

V gene: TRBV6-5
clone size: NA
J gene: TRBJ2-4
D gene: NA
CDR3 DNA: TGTGCCAGCAGTCTCGGGTCTAAAAACATTCAGTACTTC
CDR3 protein: CASSLGSKNIQYF

V gene: TRBV5-1
clone size: NA
J gene: TRBJ1-1
D gene: TRBD1
CDR3 DNA: TGCGCCAGCAGCCACGGGACAGGGGTAATGAACACTGAAGCTTTCTTT
CDR3 protein: CASSHGTGVMNTEAFF

V gene: TRBV19
clone size: NA
J gene: TRBJ1-2
D gene: NA
CDR3 DNA: TGTGCCAGTAGTAGCCGGGAGCATTGGTCGGCCCATGGCTACACCTTC
CDR3 protein: CASSSREHWSAHGYTF

V gene: TRBV5-4
clone size: NA
J gene: TRBJ2-2
D gene: NA
CDR3 DNA: TGTGCCAGCAGCTTGTTGCCGGTTACGAACACCGGGGAGCTGTTTTTT
CDR3 protein: CASSLLPVTNTGELFF

V gene: TRBV19
clone size: NA
J gene: TRBJ1-2
D gene: NA
CDR3 DNA: TGTGCCAGTAGTAAAATGGACTCCTCTGGCTATGGCTACACCTTC
CDR3 protein: CASSKMDSSGYGYTF

V gene: TRBV6-5
clone size: NA
J gene: TRBJ2-1
D gene: TRBD2
CDR3 DNA: TGTGCCAGCAGTTACCGCCTAGCGGGGGTGAATGAGCAGTTCTTC
CDR3 protein: CASSYRLAGVNEQFF

V gene: TRBV5-1
clone size: NA
J gene: TRBJ1-1
D gene: NA
CDR3 DNA: TGCGCCAGCAGCTTGGATCAGGTAGTAGCTTTCTTT
CDR3 protein: CASSLDQVVAFF

V gene: TRBV6-1
clone size: NA
J gene: TRBJ1-5
D gene: TRBD1
CDR3 DNA: TGTGCCAGCAGTGAATTGACAGGGGGCTATCAGCCCCAGCATTTT
CDR3 protein: CASSELTGGYQPQHF

V gene: TRBV6-1
clone size: NA
J gene: TRBJ2-7
D gene: NA
CDR3 DNA: TGTGCCAGCAGCCGAGAATGGGCGGGATCATACGAGCAGTACTTC
CDR3 protein: CASSREWAGSYEQYF

V gene: TRBV25-1
clone size: NA
J gene: TRBJ2-7
D gene: TRBD1
CDR3 DNA: TGTGCCAGCAGTGACGACAGGGCTTCCTACGAGCAGTACTTC
CDR3 protein: CASSDDRASYEQYF

V gene: TRBV27
clone size: NA
J gene: TRBJ1-5
D gene: TRBD1
CDR3 DNA: TGTGCCAGCAGTCCTCGACAGGGGGCGGGTCAGCCCCAGCATTTT
CDR3 protein: CASSPRQGAGQPQHF

V gene: TRBV11-2
clone size: NA
J gene: TRBJ1-4
D gene: TRBD1
CDR3 DNA: TGTGCCAGCAGCCTGGGGAGACAGGGGGGGAGCGAAAAACTGTTTTTT
CDR3 protein: CASSLGRQGGSEKLFF

V gene: TRBV5-1
clone size: NA
J gene: TRBJ2-7
D gene: TRBD1
CDR3 DNA: TGCGCCAGCAGCTTGAGCGCAGGGGGCGTCTACGAGCAGTACTTC
CDR3 protein: CASSLSAGGVYEQYF

V gene: TRBV2
clone size: NA
J gene: TRBJ2-7
D gene: NA
CDR3 DNA: TGTGCCAGCAGTGAAGCGGGTGGGGGCTGGGACGAGCAGTACTTC
CDR3 protein: CASSEAGGGWDEQYF

V gene: TRBV5-1
clone size: NA
J gene: TRBJ2-5
D gene: NA
CDR3 DNA: TGCGCCAGCAGCTTGGTACAGCTAGCAGGAACCCAAGAGACCCAGTACTTC
CDR3 protein: CASSLVQLAGTQETQYF

V gene: TRBV6-6
clone size: NA
J gene: TRBJ2-7
D gene: TRBD1
CDR3 DNA: TGTGCCAGCAGTTACACAGACAGGGCTAACGAGCAGTACTTC
CDR3 protein: CASSYTDRANEQYF

V gene: TRBV4-1
clone size: NA
J gene: TRBJ1-5
D gene: NA
CDR3 DNA: TGCGCCAGCAGCCAGGGAGGGCAACCCGGGAAGCCCCAGCATTTT
CDR3 protein: CASSQGGQPGKPQHF

V gene: TRBV5-1
clone size: NA
J gene: TRBJ2-3
D gene: TRBD2
CDR3 DNA: TGCGCCACCAAAACCCTAGCGGGAGGGACAGATACGCAGTATTTT
CDR3 protein: CATKTLAGGTDTQYF

V gene: TRBV5-5
clone size: NA
J gene: TRBJ1-5
D gene: NA
CDR3 DNA: TGTGCCAGCAGCTTGGGGCCCTCCCCGGGGCAGCCCCAGCATTTT
CDR3 protein: CASSLGPSPGQPQHF

V gene: TRBV28
clone size: NA
J gene: TRBJ2-7
D gene: TRBD2
CDR3 DNA: TGTGCCAGCAGTTTATCCAGTCCGGGGGGTAGCTCCTACGAGCAGTACTTC
CDR3 protein: CASSLSSPGGSSYEQYF

V gene: TRBV5-1
clone size: NA
J gene: TRBJ2-1
D gene: NA
CDR3 DNA: TGCGCCAGCAGCTTGGTGGGGAGCTCCTACAATGGGCAGTTCTTC
CDR3 protein: CASSLVGSSYNGQFF

V gene: TRBV2
clone size: NA
J gene: TRBJ2-7
D gene: NA
CDR3 DNA: TGTGCCAGCAGTGAAGTTGTCACAGCCTACGAGCAGTACTTC
CDR3 protein: CASSEVVTAYEQYF

V gene: TRBV7-3
clone size: once
J gene: TRBJ2-3
D gene: TRBD2
CDR3 DNA: TGTGCCAGCAGCTTGGTAGCTGGACTAGGCCACGATACGCAGTATTTT
CDR3 protein: CASSLVAGLGHDTQYF

V gene: TRBV27
clone size: NA
J gene: TRBJ1-1
D gene: NA
CDR3 DNA: TGTGCCAGCAGCCCGGTTGGTCTAGCGCGGGCTTTCTTT
CDR3 protein: CASSPVGLARAFF

V gene: TRBV7-9
clone size: NA
J gene: TRBJ1-2
D gene: TRBD1
CDR3 DNA: TGTGCCAGCGACCTACCAGGACAGGCCATCTATGGCTACACCTTC
CDR3 protein: CASDLPGQAIYGYTF

V gene: TRBV5-1
clone size: NA
J gene: TRBJ1-5
D gene: TRBD1
CDR3 DNA: TGCGCCAGCAGTTCGGACGGGACAGACAATCAGCCCCAGCATTTT
CDR3 protein: CASSSDGTDNQPQHF

V gene: TRBV5-4
clone size: NA
J gene: TRBJ2-5
D gene: TRBD1
CDR3 DNA: TGTGCCAGCAGCTTGGCCGGGACAGGGCCCAAGACCCAGTACTTC
CDR3 protein: CASSLAGTGPKTQYF

V gene: TRBV6-5
clone size: few
J gene: TRBJ2-5
D gene: TRBD2
CDR3 DNA: TGTGCCAGCAGTCGAAGCGGGGGGGCCGGGAAGACCCAGTACTTC
CDR3 protein: CASSRSGGAGKTQYF

V gene: TRBV5-1
clone size: NA
J gene: TRBJ2-3
D gene: NA
CDR3 DNA: TGCGCCAGCAGCTTGATCCGCTCAGGGACAGATACGCAGTATTTT
CDR3 protein: CASSLIRSGTDTQYF

V gene: TRBV2
clone size: NA
J gene: TRBJ2-1
D gene: TRBD2
CDR3 DNA: TGTGCCAGCAGAGCCCCCTATAGCGGGGCCTCCTACAATGAGCAGTTCTTC
CDR3 protein: CASRAPYSGASYNEQFF

V gene: TRBV29-1
clone size: NA
J gene: TRBJ2-5
D gene: TRBD1
CDR3 DNA: TGCAGCGTTCACGACAGGGGCAAGAGGGAGACCCAGTACTTC
CDR3 protein: CSVHDRGKRETQYF

V gene: TRBV11-2
clone size: NA
J gene: TRBJ1-1
D gene: TRBD1
CDR3 DNA: TGTGCCAGCAGCTTGGACAGGGTTAACACTGAAGCTTTCTTT
CDR3 protein: CASSLDRVNTEAFF

V gene: TRBV9
clone size: NA
J gene: TRBJ2-7
D gene: NA
CDR3 DNA: TGTGCCAGCAGCGTAGGAGGTCGAGGCATCTACGAGCAGTACTTC
CDR3 protein: CASSVGGRGIYEQYF

V gene: TRBV5-1
clone size: NA
J gene: TRBJ1-3
D gene: TRBD1
CDR3 DNA: TGCGCCAGCAGCTTTGAAGGGGGCAGACCCTCTGGAAACACCATATATTTT
CDR3 protein: CASSFEGGRPSGNTIYF

V gene: TRBV5-6
clone size: NA
J gene: TRBJ2-7
D gene: NA
CDR3 DNA: TGTGCCAGCAGCTTGATTCAGTCCTACGAGCAGTACTTC
CDR3 protein: CASSLIQSYEQYF

V gene: TRBV9
clone size: NA
J gene: TRBJ1-5
D gene: NA
CDR3 DNA: TGTGCCAGCAGCGTTTCGGGGGGCAGGTATCAGCCCCAGCATTTT
CDR3 protein: CASSVSGGRYQPQHF

V gene: TRBV5-1
clone size: NA
J gene: TRBJ1-2
D gene: NA
CDR3 DNA: TGCGCCAGCAGCGCGGAAGGACAGTCGGGCTACACCTTC
CDR3 protein: CASSAEGQSGYTF

V gene: TRBV7-9
clone size: NA
J gene: TRBJ2-5
D gene: NA
CDR3 DNA: TGTGCCAGCAGCTTAGGGTTAACTAGGGAGACCCAGTACTTC
CDR3 protein: CASSLGLTRETQYF

V gene: TRBV7-2
clone size: NA
J gene: TRBJ1-3
D gene: TRBD1
CDR3 DNA: TGTGCCAGCAGCTTAGAAGGGACAGGGATCTCTGGAAACACCATATATTTT
CDR3 protein: CASSLEGTGISGNTIYF